A single sample is the source of the 19 T cell receptor beta chains below, sequenced in a study of blood T cell repertoires in COVID-19. Data came from immunoSEQ multiplex PCR; TCRdb stores just in-frame clones and leaves some out. This sample yields 350,000 to 400,000 clones, of which about nine tenths are seen a single time; 1.5% to 2% belongs to the top ten. Sequenced input: PBMCs or T cells enriched from blood (not recorded which). The receptors here all came from a woman between 25 and 40 years old who had recovered from COVID-19.

J is TRBJ1-3 and V is TRBV21-1. TRBV21-1 is annotated as a pseudogene. The CDR3 extends over 14 amino acids. The CDR3 DNA is TGTGCCAGCAGCAAGGCGCGGGCCGGAAACACCATATATTTT. This translates into CASSKARAGNTIYF.

The V call is TRBV3-1 (or the pseudogene TRBV3-2), the J call TRBJ2-4; a possible D gene is TRBD1 (5 bases). The germline gives CDR1 LGHDT, CDR2 YNNKEL (reference sequence). This CDR3 comprises 16 residues. Trimming stripped 4 bases from V and 9 bases from J, with 22 bases between. CDR3: CASSLLLNGIGVIQYF. The CDR3 DNA is TGTGCCAGCAGCCTTCTTCTCAACGGAATAGGGGTCATTCAGTACTTC.

The chain carries TRBV7-6 and TRBJ2-7; 9 bases match TRBD2. Per the germline V gene, CDR1 is SGHVS and CDR2 is FNYEAQ. The CDR3 totals 14 residues. V dropped 5 bases and J dropped 2; count of bases not matched to a gene: 4. The CDR3 nucleotides are TGTGCCAGCAGCCCGACTAGCGGACCCTACGAGCAGTACTTC. Protein: CASSPTSGPYEQYF.

V usage is TRBV6-5 and J usage is TRBJ1-5; D ambiguous. V lost 5 bases, J lost 9 bases, and 20 bases lay in between. This CDR3 region has 15 residues. Germline assignment: CDR1 MNHEY and CDR2 SVGAGI. CDR3 protein: CASSLGNPSLGPQHF. For the CDR3, the DNA is TGTGCCAGCAGTCTCGGGAATCCCTCCTTGGGGCCCCAGCATTTT.

V is TRBV5-6 and J is TRBJ1-1; TRBD1 is a possible D gene (6 bases). The germline V gene has CDR1 SGHDT and CDR2 YYEEEE. This CDR3 region has 14 residues. V shed 4 bases and J shed 1 base, with 11 bases lying between them. CDR3 amino acids: CASSGTQQNTEAFF. The CDR3 nucleotides are TGTGCCAGCAGCGGGACACAGCAGAACACTGAAGCTTTCTTT.

The V gene is TRBV11-2, the J gene TRBJ2-5; 7 bases line up with TRBD1. CDR1 and CDR2 from the germline V gene are SGHAT and FQNNGV. With 0 bases clipped from V and 5 bases from J, the junction kept 9 bases outside the gene matches. This CDR3 has 16 amino acids. CDR3 residues: CASSLERQGAEETQYF. CDR3 nucleotides: TGTGCCAGCAGCTTAGAAAGACAGGGAGCGGAGGAGACCCAGTACTTC.

The chain links TRBV5-1 to TRBJ2-7; 11 positions match TRBD2. J gave up 4 bases and V 4 bases, and 16 bases lay outside the gene matches. This CDR3 region has 18 residues. Germline CDR1 SGHRS, CDR2 YFSETQ. For the CDR3, the DNA is TGCGCCAGCAGCAGCACGCGGTTAGCGGGAGGGGGAGAATACGAGCAGTACTTC. Encoded protein: CASSSTRLAGGGEYEQYF. Complete variable domain (other parts from reference TRBV5-1 and TRBJ2-7): KAGVTQTPRYLIKTRGQQVTLSCSPISGHRSVSWYQQTPGQGLQFLFEYFSETQRNKGNFPGRFSGRQFSNSRSEMNVSTLELGDSALYLCASSSTRLAGGGEYEQYFGPGTRLTVT.

V gene TRBV27 combines with J gene TRBJ1-2; 7 nucleotides agree with TRBD1. The CDR3 covers 17 residues. The V gene end was trimmed by 0 bases and the J gene end by 4 bases; junction bases not matched to a gene: 11. CDR1 MNHEY and CDR2 SMNVEV come from the germline V gene (reference sequence). The CDR3 DNA is TGTGCCAGCAGTTTATCGATAGGGGGGCAGGGGGGCTATGGCTACACCTTC. As protein: CASSLSIGGQGGYGYTF.

This chain connects TRBV7-3 to TRBJ2-1; 11 positions match TRBD2. Germline lookup yields CDR1 SGHTA and CDR2 FQGTGA. CDR3 size: 15 residues. J gave up 3 bases and V 5 bases, and 3 bases lay outside the gene matches. CDR3 in DNA: TGTGCCAGCAGCGAGACTAGCGGGGTCTACAATGAGCAGTTCTTC. This codes for CASSETSGVYNEQFF.

The genes are TRBV23-1 and TRBJ2-3; D gene uncertain. TRBV23-1 is treated as an ORF (open reading frame) with a function not yet certain. Trimming stripped 4 bases from V and 5 bases from J, with 4 bases between. The CDR3 extends over 11 amino acids. For the CDR3, the DNA is TGCGCCAGCAGTCCGGGAGATACGCAGTATTTT. It specifies CASSPGDTQYF.

The chain couples TRBV4-1 to TRBJ2-2, with D possibly being TRBD2 (5 bases). This CDR3 region has 17 residues. CDR1 is MGHRA and CDR2 is YSYEKL in the germline V gene. V was cut by 2 bases and J by 1 base, with 14 bases left in between. CDR3 region: CASSQPTIAKNTGELFF. As DNA, the CDR3 is TGCGCCAGCAGCCAACCCACAATAGCGAAGAACACCGGGGAGCTGTTTTTT.

V usage is TRBV5-4 and J usage is TRBJ1-2; TRBD1 matches at 7 bases. V shed 4 bases, J shed 2 bases, and the junction held 14 bases outside the gene matches. CDR1 and CDR2 (germline): SGHNT, YYREEE (reference sequence). This CDR3 is built from 17 residues. As DNA, the CDR3 is TGTGCCAGCAGCCCTAGCAGGCCAGGGGGGAGGAACTATGGCTACACCTTC. It translates to CASSPSRPGGRNYGYTF.

The gene calls are TRBV2 and TRBJ1-2; D might be TRBD1 (5 bases). The CDR3 consists of 14 residues. Germline loops: CDR1 SNHLY, CDR2 FYNNEI. The V end lost 5 bases, the J end lost 2 bases, and 12 bases lay between the germline ends. The CDR3 DNA reads TGTGCCAGCAGTACAGGCTTTTTAAACTATGGCTACACCTTC. Protein: CASSTGFLNYGYTF.

The V and J genes are TRBV24-1 and TRBJ1-1; 8 bases agree with TRBD1. Germline loops: CDR1 KGHDR, CDR2 SFDVKD. Trimming removed 4 bases from V and 6 bases from J; junction bases left unmatched: 3. The CDR3 totals 13 residues. Written as DNA, the CDR3 is TGTGCCACCAGTGAAGGACAGGGTCCTGAAGCTTTCTTT. Its translation is CATSEGQGPEAFF.

The chain employs TRBV5-1 and TRBJ2-7, with 7 bases lining up with TRBD1. Germline CDR1 is SGHRS and CDR2 is YFSETQ. Trimming took 5 bases from V and 6 from J; bases not matched to a gene: 11. The CDR3 is 14 residues long. As DNA, the CDR3 is TGCGCCAGCAGTCAAACTTCGACAGGGAGCGAGCAGTACTTC. Translation: CASSQTSTGSEQYF.

The chain uses TRBV19 and TRBJ2-7; 10 positions agree with TRBD1. The CDR3 has 15 residues. V was clipped by 6 bases and J by 2 bases; unmatched bases: 7. CDR1 is LNHDA, CDR2 SQIVND, per germline (reference sequence). CDR3 nucleotide sequence: TGTGCCAGTAGCCCACGGACAGGGGGAACCTACGAGCAGTACTTC. Translation: CASSPRTGGTYEQYF.

The V gene is TRBV3-1 (or the pseudogene TRBV3-2), the J gene TRBJ1-4, with 10 bases fitting TRBD1. V lost 1 base and J lost 8; bases outside the gene matches: 10. CDR3 length: 17 residues. Germline V gives CDR1 LGHDT, CDR2 YNNKEL (reference sequence). The DNA for the CDR3 is TGTGCCAGCAGCCAAGTCCCCACGGGACAGGGGTGGGAAAAACTGTTTTTT. Translating it yields CASSQVPTGQGWEKLFF.

V gene TRBV13 combines with J gene TRBJ2-2; the match to TRBD1 covers 7 bases. This CDR3 contains 14 residues. Germline CDR1 and CDR2: PRHDT and FYEKMQ (reference sequence). The ends lost 5 bases at V and 6 bases at J; junction bases unmatched: 6. DNA of the CDR3: TGTGCCAGCAGCCTGGGAACAGGGGCCGGGGAGCTGTTTTTT. Its translation is CASSLGTGAGELFF.

The chain employs TRBV6-6 and TRBJ1-5; 8 nucleotides align to TRBD1. J lost 7 bases, V lost 5 bases, and 4 bases had no gene match. This CDR3 contains 13 residues. The V gene's germline CDR1 is MNHNY and CDR2 SVGAGI (reference sequence). CDR3 DNA: TGTGCCAGCAGTGGACAGGGCTCCCAGCCCCAGCATTTT. This translates into CASSGQGSQPQHF.